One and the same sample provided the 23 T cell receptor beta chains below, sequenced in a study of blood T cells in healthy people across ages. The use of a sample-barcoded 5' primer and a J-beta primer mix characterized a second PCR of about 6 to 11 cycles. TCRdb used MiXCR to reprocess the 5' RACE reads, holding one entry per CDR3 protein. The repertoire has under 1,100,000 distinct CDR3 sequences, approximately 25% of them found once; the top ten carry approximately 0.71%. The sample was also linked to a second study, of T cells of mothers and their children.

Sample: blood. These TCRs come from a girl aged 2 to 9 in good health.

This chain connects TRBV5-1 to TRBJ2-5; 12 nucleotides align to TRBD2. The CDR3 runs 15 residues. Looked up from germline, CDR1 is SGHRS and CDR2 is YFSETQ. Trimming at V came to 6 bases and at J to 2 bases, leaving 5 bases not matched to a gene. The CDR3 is CASKRTSGIQETQYF. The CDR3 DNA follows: TGCGCCAGCAAAAGGACTAGCGGGATTCAAGAGACCCAGTACTTC.

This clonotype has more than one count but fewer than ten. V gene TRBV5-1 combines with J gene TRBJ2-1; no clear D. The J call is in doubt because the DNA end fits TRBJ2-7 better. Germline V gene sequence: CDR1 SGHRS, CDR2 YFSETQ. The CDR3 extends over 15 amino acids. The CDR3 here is CASSFSATQSYEQYF. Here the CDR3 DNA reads TGCGCCAGCAGCTTCAGTGCCACACAATCCTACGAGCAGTACTTC.

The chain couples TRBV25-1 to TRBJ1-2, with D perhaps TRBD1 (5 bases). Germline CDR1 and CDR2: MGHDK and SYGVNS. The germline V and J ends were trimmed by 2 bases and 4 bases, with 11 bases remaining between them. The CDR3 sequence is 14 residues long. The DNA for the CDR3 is TGTGCCAGCAGTGAAATCGGGACTATCTATGGCTACACCTTC. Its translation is CASSEIGTIYGYTF.

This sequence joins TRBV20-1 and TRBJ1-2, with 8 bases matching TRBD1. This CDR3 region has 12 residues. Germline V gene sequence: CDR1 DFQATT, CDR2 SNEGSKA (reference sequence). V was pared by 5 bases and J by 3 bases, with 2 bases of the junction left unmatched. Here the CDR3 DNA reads TGCAGTGCTGGACAGGGTCACTATGGCTACACCTTC. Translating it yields CSAGQGHYGYTF.

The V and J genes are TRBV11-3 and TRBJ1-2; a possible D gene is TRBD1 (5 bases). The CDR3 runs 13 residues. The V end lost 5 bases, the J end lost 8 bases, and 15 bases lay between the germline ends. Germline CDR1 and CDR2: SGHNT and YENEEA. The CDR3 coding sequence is TGTGCCAGCAGCCCTGGGGAGGGACGAGGCTACACCTTC. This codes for CASSPGEGRGYTF.

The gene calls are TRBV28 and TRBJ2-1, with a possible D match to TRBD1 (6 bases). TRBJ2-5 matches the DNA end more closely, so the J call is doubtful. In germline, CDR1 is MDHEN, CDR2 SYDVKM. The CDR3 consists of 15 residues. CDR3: CASSVTGLAQETQYF. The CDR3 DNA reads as TGTGCCAGCAGCGTTACAGGGTTGGCCCAAGAGACCCAGTACTTC.

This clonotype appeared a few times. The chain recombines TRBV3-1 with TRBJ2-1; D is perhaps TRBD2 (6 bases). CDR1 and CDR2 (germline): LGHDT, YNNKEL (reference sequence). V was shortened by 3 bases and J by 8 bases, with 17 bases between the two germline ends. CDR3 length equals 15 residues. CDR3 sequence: CASSHNLAKVYEQFF. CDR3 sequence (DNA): TGTGCCAGCAGCCACAATCTAGCGAAGGTCTATGAGCAGTTCTTC.

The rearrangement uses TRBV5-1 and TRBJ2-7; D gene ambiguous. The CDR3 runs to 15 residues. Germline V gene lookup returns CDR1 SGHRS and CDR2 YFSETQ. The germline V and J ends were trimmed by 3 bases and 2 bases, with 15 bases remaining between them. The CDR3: CASSSEPTLPYEQYF. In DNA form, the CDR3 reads TGCGCCAGCAGCTCGGAGCCGACCCTTCCCTACGAGCAGTACTTC.

CDR3 loop: CASSGSSRETQYF. The CDR3 DNA reads as TGTGCCAGCAGCGGATCTAGTCGCGAGACCCAGTACTTC. This chain connects TRBV9 to TRBJ2-7; D remains unclear. The tail of the sequence fits TRBJ2-5 better, so the J call may be wrong. CDR1 and CDR2 (germline): SGDLS, YYNGEE. The CDR3 consists of 13 residues.

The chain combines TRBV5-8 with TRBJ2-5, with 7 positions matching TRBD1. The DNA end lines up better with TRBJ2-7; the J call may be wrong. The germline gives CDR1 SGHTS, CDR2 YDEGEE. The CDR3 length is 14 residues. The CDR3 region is CASSLGDSGDEQYF. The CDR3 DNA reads TGTGCCAGCAGCTTGGGGGACAGTGGGGACGAGCAGTACTTC.

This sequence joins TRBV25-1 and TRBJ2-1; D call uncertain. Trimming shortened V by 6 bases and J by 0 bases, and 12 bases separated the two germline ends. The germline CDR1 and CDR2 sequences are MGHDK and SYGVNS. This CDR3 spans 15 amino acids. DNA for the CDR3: TGTGCCAGCAGACCATCAAGGAGCTCCTACAATGAGCAGTTCTTC. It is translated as CASRPSRSSYNEQFF.

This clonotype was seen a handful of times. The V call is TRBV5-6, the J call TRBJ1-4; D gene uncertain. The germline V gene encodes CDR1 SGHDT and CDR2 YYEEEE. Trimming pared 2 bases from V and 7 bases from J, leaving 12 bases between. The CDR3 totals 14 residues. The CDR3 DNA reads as TGTGCCAGCAGCTTAGGGTTAGTGGGTGAAAAACTGTTTTTT. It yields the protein CASSLGLVGEKLFF.

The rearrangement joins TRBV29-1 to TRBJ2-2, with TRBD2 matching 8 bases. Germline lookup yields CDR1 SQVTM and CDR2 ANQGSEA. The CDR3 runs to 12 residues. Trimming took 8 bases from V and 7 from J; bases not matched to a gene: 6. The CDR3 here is CSCGLAGGELFF. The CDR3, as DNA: TGCAGCTGCGGACTAGCTGGCGGGGAGCTGTTTTTT.

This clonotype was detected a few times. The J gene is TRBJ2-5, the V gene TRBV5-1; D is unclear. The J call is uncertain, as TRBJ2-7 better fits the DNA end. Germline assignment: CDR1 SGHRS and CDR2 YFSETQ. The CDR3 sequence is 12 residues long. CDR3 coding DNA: TGCGCCAGCAGCACGCGCCCCTCCGAGCAGTACTTC. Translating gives CASSTRPSEQYF.

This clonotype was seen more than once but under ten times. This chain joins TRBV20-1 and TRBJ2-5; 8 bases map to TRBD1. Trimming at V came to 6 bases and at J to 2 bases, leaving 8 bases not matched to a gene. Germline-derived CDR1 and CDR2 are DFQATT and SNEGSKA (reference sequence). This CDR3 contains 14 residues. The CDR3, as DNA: TGCAGTGCCAGGGGGCTAACAGGGCAAGAGACCCAGTACTTC. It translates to CSARGLTGQETQYF.

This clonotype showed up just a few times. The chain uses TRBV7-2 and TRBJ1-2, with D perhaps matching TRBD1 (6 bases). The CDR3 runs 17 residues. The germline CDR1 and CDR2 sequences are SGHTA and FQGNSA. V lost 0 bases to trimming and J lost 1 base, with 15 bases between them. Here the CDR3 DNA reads TGTGCCAGCAGCTTAGCTCAGGGGCCCCACCTTAACTATGGCTACACCTTC. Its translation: CASSLAQGPHLNYGYTF.

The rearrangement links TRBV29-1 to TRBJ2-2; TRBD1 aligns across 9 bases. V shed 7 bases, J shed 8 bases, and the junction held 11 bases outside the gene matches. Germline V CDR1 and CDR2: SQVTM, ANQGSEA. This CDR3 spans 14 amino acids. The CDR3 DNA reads TGCAGCGCCGAGGACAGGGGCTTTAGAGGGGAGCTGTTTTTT. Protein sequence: CSAEDRGFRGELFF.

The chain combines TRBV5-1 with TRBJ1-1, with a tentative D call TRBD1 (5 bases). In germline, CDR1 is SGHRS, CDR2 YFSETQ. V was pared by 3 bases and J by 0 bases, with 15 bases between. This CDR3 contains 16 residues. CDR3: CASSSGRGLVNTEAFF. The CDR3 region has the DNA TGCGCCAGCAGCTCCGGGCGGGGCCTGGTGAACACTGAAGCTTTCTTT. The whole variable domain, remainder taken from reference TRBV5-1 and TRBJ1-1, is KAGVTQTPRYLIKTRGQQVTLSCSPISGHRSVSWYQQTPGQGLQFLFEYFSETQRNKGNFPGRFSGRQFSNSRSEMNVSTLELGDSALYLCASSSGRGLVNTEAFFGQGTRLTVV.

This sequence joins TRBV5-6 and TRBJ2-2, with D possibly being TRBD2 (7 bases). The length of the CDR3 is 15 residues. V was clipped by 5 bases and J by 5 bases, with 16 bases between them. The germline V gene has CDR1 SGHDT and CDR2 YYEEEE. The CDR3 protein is CASSIAGARTGELFF. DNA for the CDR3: TGTGCCAGCAGTATTGCGGGGGCCCGGACCGGGGAGCTGTTTTTT.

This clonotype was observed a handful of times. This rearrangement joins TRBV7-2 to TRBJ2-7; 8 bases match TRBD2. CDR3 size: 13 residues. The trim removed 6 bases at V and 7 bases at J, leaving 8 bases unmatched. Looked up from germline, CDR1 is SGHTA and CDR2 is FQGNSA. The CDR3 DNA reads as TGTGCCAGCAGAGCGGGAGCCCGGATGGAGCAGTACTTC. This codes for CASRAGARMEQYF.

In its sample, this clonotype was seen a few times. In nucleotides, the CDR3 is TGCAGTGCTAGAAGTAGCGGGAGAACGGATGAGCAGTTCTTC. Translated: CSARSSGRTDEQFF. J is TRBJ2-5 and V is TRBV20-1; 9 nucleotides agree with TRBD2. The J call is uncertain, as TRBJ2-1 better fits the DNA end. This CDR3 contains 14 residues. CDR1 and CDR2 (germline): DFQATT, SNEGSKA (reference sequence).

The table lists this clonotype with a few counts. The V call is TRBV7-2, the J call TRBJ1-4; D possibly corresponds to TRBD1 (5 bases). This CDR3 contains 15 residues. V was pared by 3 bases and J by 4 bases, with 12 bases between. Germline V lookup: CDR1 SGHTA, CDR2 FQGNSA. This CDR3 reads CASSLQGYINEKLFF. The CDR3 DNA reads TGTGCCAGCAGCTTGCAGGGTTATATTAATGAAAAACTGTTTTTT.

Written as DNA, the CDR3 is TGTGCCAGCAGCTTGTTACTAGCGGACAATGAGCAGTTCTTC. This gives the protein CASSLLLADNEQFF. The V and J genes are TRBV7-9 and TRBJ2-1, with 8 bases lining up with TRBD2. The V gene's germline CDR1 is SEHNR and CDR2 FQNEAQ (reference sequence). V shed 3 bases and J 5 bases; nucleotides not matched to a gene: 3. The CDR3 sequence is 14 residues long.